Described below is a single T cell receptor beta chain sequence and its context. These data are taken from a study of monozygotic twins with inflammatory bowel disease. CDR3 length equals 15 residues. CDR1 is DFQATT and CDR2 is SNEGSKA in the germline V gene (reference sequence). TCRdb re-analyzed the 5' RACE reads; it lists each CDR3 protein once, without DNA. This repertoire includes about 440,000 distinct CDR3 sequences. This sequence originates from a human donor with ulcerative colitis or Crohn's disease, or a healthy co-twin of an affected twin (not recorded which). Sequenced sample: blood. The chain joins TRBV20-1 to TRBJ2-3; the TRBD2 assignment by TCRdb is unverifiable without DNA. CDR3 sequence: CSANRLAGGSDTQYF.